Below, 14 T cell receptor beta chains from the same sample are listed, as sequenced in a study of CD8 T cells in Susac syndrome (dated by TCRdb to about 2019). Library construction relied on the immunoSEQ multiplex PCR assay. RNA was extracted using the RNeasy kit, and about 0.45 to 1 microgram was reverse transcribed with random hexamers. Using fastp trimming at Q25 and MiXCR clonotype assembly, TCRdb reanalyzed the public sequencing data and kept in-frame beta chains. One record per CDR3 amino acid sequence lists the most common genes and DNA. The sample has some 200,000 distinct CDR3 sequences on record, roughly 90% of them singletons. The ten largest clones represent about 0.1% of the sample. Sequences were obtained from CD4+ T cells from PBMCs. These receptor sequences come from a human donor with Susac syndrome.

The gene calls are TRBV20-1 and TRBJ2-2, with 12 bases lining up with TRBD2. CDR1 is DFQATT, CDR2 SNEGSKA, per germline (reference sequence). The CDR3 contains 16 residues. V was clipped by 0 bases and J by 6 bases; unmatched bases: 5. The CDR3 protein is CSAREASGRAPGELFF. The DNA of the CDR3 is TGCAGTGCTAGAGAGGCTAGCGGGAGGGCACCCGGGGAGCTGTTTTTT.

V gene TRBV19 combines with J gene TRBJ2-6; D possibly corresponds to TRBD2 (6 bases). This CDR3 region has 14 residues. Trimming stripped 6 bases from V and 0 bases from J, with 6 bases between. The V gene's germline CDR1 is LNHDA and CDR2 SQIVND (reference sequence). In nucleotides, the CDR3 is TGTGCCAGTAGGGAGGGCTCTGGGGCCAACGTCCTGACTTTC. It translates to CASREGSGANVLTF.

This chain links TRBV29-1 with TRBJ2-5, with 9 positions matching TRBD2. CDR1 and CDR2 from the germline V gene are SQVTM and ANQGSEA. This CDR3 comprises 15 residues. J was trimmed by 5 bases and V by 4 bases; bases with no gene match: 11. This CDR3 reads CSVGSGSPPGETQYF. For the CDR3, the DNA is TGCAGCGTTGGTAGCGGGAGCCCCCCGGGGGAGACCCAGTACTTC.

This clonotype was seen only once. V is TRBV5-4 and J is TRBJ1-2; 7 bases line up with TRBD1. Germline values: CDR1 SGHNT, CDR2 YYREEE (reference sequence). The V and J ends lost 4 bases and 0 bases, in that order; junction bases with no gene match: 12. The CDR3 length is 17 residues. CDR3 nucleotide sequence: TGTGCCAGCAGCAATCCGGGACAGCACGATACTAACTATGGCTACACCTTC. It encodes CASSNPGQHDTNYGYTF.

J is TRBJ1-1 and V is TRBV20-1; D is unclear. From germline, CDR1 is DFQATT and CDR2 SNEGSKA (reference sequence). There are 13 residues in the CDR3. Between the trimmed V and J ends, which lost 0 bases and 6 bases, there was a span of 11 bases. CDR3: CSAREQVVSEAFF. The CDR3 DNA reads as TGCAGTGCTAGAGAACAAGTGGTCTCTGAAGCTTTCTTT.

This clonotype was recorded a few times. The CDR3 DNA is TGTGCCAGCAGCCGTACAGGGGTTGGGGAGCTGTTTTTT. This codes for CASSRTGVGELFF. The chain recombines TRBV3-1 with TRBJ2-2, with 7 positions matching TRBD1. The junction had 4 bases not matched to a gene; V was cut back by 4 bases and J by 8 bases. The germline gives CDR1 LGHDT, CDR2 YNNKEL (reference sequence). CDR3 size: 13 residues.

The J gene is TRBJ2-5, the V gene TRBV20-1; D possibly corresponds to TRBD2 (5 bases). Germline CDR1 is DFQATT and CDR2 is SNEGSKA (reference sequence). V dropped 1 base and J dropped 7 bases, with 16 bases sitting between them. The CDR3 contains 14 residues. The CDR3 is CSARGTSPSGTQYF. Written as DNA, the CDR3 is TGCAGTGCTAGAGGAACTAGTCCCTCAGGGACCCAGTACTTC.

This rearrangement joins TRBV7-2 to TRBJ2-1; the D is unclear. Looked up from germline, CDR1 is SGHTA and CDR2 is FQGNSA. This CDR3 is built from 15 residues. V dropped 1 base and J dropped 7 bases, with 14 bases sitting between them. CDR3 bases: TGTGCCAGCAGCTTAGAAATTGGAGTTTTGAATGAGCAGTTCTTC. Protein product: CASSLEIGVLNEQFF.

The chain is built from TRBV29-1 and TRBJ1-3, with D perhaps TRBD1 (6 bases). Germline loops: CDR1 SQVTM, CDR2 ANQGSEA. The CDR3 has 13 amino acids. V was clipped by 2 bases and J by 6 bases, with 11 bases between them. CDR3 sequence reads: CSVERQGSNTIYF. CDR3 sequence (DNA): TGCAGCGTTGAAAGGCAGGGGTCAAACACCATATATTTT.

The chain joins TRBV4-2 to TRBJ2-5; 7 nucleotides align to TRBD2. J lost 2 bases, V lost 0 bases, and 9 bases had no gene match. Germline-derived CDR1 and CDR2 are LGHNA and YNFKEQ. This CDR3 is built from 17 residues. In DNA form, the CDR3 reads TGTGCCAGCAGCCAAGAGCCTGTTAGCGGGTCACAAGAGACCCAGTACTTC. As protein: CASSQEPVSGSQETQYF.

The CDR3 here is CASSLDRGRHNEQFF. In DNA form, the CDR3 reads TGTGCCAGCAGCTTAGACAGGGGAAGGCATAATGAGCAGTTCTTC. The J gene is TRBJ2-1, the V gene TRBV7-9, with 7 bases lining up with TRBD1. The J segment lost 7 bases and the V segment lost 1 base, leaving 7 bases of the junction unmatched. Germline CDR1 is SEHNR and CDR2 is FQNEAQ (reference sequence). CDR3 size: 15 residues.

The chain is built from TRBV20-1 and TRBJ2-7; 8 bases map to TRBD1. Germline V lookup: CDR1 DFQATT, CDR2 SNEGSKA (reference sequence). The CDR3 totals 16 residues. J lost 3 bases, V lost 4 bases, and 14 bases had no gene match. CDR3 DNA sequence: TGCAGTGCTACCAAAATAGACAGGGGAATTCACTACGAGCAGTACTTC. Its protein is CSATKIDRGIHYEQYF.

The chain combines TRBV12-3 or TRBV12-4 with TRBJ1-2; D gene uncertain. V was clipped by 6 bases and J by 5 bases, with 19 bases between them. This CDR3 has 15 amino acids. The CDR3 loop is CASSQTGSKTYGYTF. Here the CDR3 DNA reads TGTGCCAGCAGCCAGACCGGGAGTAAGACGTATGGCTACACCTTC.

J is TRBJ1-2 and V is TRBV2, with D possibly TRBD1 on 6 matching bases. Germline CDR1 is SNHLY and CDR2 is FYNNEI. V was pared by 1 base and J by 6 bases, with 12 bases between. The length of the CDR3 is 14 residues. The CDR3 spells CASSEEIQGNGYTF. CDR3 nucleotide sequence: TGTGCCAGCAGTGAAGAAATCCAGGGGAATGGCTACACCTTC.